This T cell receptor beta chain was observed in a study of blood T cell repertoires in COVID-19. As handled by the study authors: Amplifying reference gene primers gave estimates of nucleated cell counts. Assay used: immunoSEQ multiplex PCR; TCRdb lists only in-frame clones, some missing. V, J and clone size were drawn from that table, and D and trimming were deduced from the DNA. The table includes roughly 160,000 clones, just under 90% detected once. V lost 6 bases and J lost 5, with 26 bases in between. The CDR3 contains 17 residues. Per germline, CDR1 SGHDT and CDR2 YYEEEE. Enrolled during active infection, Seattle patients were then followed longitudinally.

The sequencing sample was made of peripheral blood. The receptor was isolated from a woman in her 70s with COVID-19, enrolled during active disease. This chain connects TRBV5-6 to TRBJ1-1; perhaps TRBD1 as D (6 bases). For the CDR3, the DNA is TGTGCCAGCAACCTAAGGATTGGTGTAGGGGGAATGACTGAAGCTTTCTTT. Translation: CASNLRIGVGGMTEAFF.